The 22 T cell receptor beta chains below all came from one sample that was sequenced in a study of T-cell reconstitution after alpha-beta-depleted transplantation in children. Unique molecular identifiers featured in how the TCRbeta library was prepared. MiXCR, applied by TCRdb to the PCR reads, yields one record per CDR3 protein. The sample shows about 310,000 distinct CDR3 sequences, around 25% of them seen only once. The sequencing used PBMCs, mostly from graft donor cells, collected 180 days after TCRalphabeta/CD19-depleted stem cell transplant. The receptor source for this set is a male patient younger than 18 who had a stem cell transplant for acute lymphoblastic leukemia, so the T cells may come from the graft donor.

This clonotype was counted only a few times. This sequence joins TRBV6-1 and TRBJ2-5, with D possibly being TRBD2 (5 bases). Germline V CDR1 and CDR2: MNHNS, SASEGT. The CDR3 covers 16 residues. The germline V and J ends were trimmed by 1 base and 6 bases, with 18 bases remaining between them. Written as DNA, the CDR3 is TGTGCCAGCAGTGAAGTAGTGGCGGGCAGGAGGAAGACCCAGTACTTC. As protein: CASSEVVAGRRKTQYF.

This chain links TRBV20-1 with TRBJ2-5, with a tentative D call TRBD1 (6 bases). Trimming removed 5 bases at V and 5 bases at J, with 21 bases between. CDR3 length: 15 amino acids. The germline V gene has CDR1 DFQATT and CDR2 SNEGSKA (reference sequence). The CDR3 DNA follows: TGCAGTGCTCAATGGGCAGGGGTCGAGCGGGAGACCCAGTACTTC. Amino acid sequence: CSAQWAGVERETQYF.

With respect to this clonotype: A read error may produce the germline difference seen at one junction end. The chain uses TRBV27 and TRBJ2-5, with a possible D match to TRBD2 (5 bases). The CDR3 totals 16 residues. Per the germline V gene, CDR1 is MNHEY and CDR2 is SMNVEV (reference sequence). The CDR3 loop reads CASSLVWGAYQENQYF. CDR3 nucleotide sequence: TGTGCCAGCAGTCTGGTTTGGGGAGCGTACCAAGAGAACCAGTACTTC.

A few counts support this clonotype. In DNA, the CDR3 is TGCGCCAGCAGCTCCCAGGGGGGACGGTTCTCCTACAATGAGCAGTTCTTC. Translation gives CASSSQGGRFSYNEQFF. The chain joins TRBV5-1 to TRBJ2-1; D possibly corresponds to TRBD1 (7 bases). Germline V gives CDR1 SGHRS, CDR2 YFSETQ. Trimming stripped 3 bases from V and 0 bases from J, with 16 bases between. This CDR3 is 17 amino acids long.

The V call is TRBV20-1, the J call TRBJ2-3; 15 nucleotides line up with TRBD2. Germline CDR1 DFQATT, CDR2 SNEGSKA (reference sequence). Trimming cost V 4 bases and J 4 bases; bases outside gene matches: 9. The CDR3 has 17 residues. The CDR3 reads CSAKGTSGRLAADTQYF. The CDR3 region has the DNA TGCAGTGCTAAGGGGACTAGCGGGAGGCTCGCGGCAGATACGCAGTATTTT.

This clonotype has just a few counts. The chain combines TRBV12-3 or TRBV12-4 with TRBJ2-1, with 8 bases that match TRBD1. The V segment lost 6 bases and the J segment 8 bases; nucleotides outside the gene matches: 6. The CDR3 loop spans 13 amino acids. CDR3 sequence: CASSRQGYDEQFF. CDR3 nucleotide sequence: TGTGCCAGCAGCAGACAGGGGTATGATGAGCAGTTCTTC.

CDR3 nucleotide sequence: TGCAGTGCTAGAGATGCAACTAGCCTCATCAATGAGCAGTTCTTC. This gives the protein CSARDATSLINEQFF. V usage is TRBV20-1 and J usage is TRBJ2-1; possible D gene TRBD2, 6 bases. This CDR3 comprises 15 residues. V was pared by 0 bases and J by 6 bases, with 15 bases between. Germline CDR1 DFQATT, CDR2 SNEGSKA (reference sequence).

This clonotype was found many times. The chain couples TRBV5-1 to TRBJ2-1, with TRBD2 matching over 10 bases. The CDR3 totals 17 residues. The germline V gene encodes CDR1 SGHRS and CDR2 YFSETQ. With V trimmed by 0 bases and J by 0 bases, 3 bases remained unmatched. CDR3 region: CASSLGLAGDSYNEQFF. CDR3 sequence (DNA): TGCGCCAGCAGCTTGGGCCTAGCGGGAGACTCCTACAATGAGCAGTTCTTC.

The CDR3 protein is CASSSLLLVAGGPLETQYF. In nucleotides, the CDR3 is TGTGCCAGCAGCTCTCTCCTCCTGGTGGCGGGAGGGCCGCTAGAGACCCAGTACTTC. The chain joins TRBV27 to TRBJ2-5; the match to TRBD2 covers 9 bases. Germline V gene data show CDR1 as MNHEY and CDR2 as SMNVEV (reference sequence). The CDR3 has 19 residues. Trimming removed 6 bases from V and 4 bases from J; junction bases left unmatched: 21.

The chain couples TRBV29-1 to TRBJ2-1; D gene uncertain. CDR3 length: 16 residues. Germline values: CDR1 SQVTM, CDR2 ANQGSEA. V shed 4 bases and J shed 8 bases, with 24 bases lying between them. In DNA, the CDR3 is TGCAGCGTTGTGGTTGCGTGGCCCCCCTCAAGCGATGAGCAGTTCTTC. Its protein is CSVVVAWPPSSDEQFF.

A few counts support this clonotype. The V call is TRBV3-1, the J call TRBJ2-5; TRBD1 matches at 7 bases. Germline assignment: CDR1 LGHDT and CDR2 YNNKEL (reference sequence). The CDR3 spans 14 residues. The trim removed 3 bases at V and 3 bases at J, leaving 4 bases unmatched. CDR3 nucleotide sequence: TGTGCCAGCAGCCATTGGACAGGCAAAGAGACCCAGTACTTC. Its translation: CASSHWTGKETQYF.

The gene calls are TRBV18 and TRBJ1-2; no clear D gene. Per the germline V gene, CDR1 is KGHSH and CDR2 is LQKENI. V lost 2 bases, J lost 4 bases, and 11 bases lay in between. CDR3 length: 14 residues. The CDR3 region is CASSPSVAAYGYTF. DNA of the CDR3: TGTGCCAGCTCACCATCGGTGGCTGCCTATGGCTACACCTTC.

The gene calls are TRBV4-1 and TRBJ2-7; D tentatively fits TRBD1 or TRBD2 (6 bases each). CDR1 and CDR2 from the germline V gene are MGHRA and YSYEKL. Trimming took 1 base from V and 0 from J, leaving 13 bases between them. This CDR3 has 16 amino acids. The CDR3 coding sequence is TGCGCCAGCAGCCAAGCACCGGGGGCATACTCCTACGAGCAGTACTTC. This encodes CASSQAPGAYSYEQYF.

J is TRBJ2-5 and V is TRBV29-1, with 12 nucleotides matching TRBD2. With V trimmed by 0 bases and J by 5 bases, 7 bases remained unmatched. Germline CDR1 SQVTM, CDR2 ANQGSEA. The CDR3 loop spans 16 amino acids. CDR3 sequence: CSVEDLAGGFRETQYF. Written as DNA, the CDR3 is TGCAGCGTTGAAGATCTAGCGGGAGGGTTTAGGGAGACCCAGTACTTC. Variable domain in full (rest from reference TRBV29-1 and TRBJ2-5): SAVISQKPSRDICQRGTSLTIQCQVDSQVTMMFWYRQQPGQSLTLIATANQGSEATYESGFVIDKFPISRPNLTFSTLTVSNMSPEDSSIYLCSVEDLAGGFRETQYFGPGTRLLVL.

Ten or more counts support this clonotype. The CDR3 coding sequence is TGTGCCAGCAGTTTAGTGGGACTTCGCTACGAGCAGTACTTC. This translates into CASSLVGLRYEQYF. This sequence joins TRBV12-3 or TRBV12-4 and TRBJ2-7, with D maybe TRBD2 (6 bases). The length of the CDR3 is 14 residues. V lost 1 base and J 3 bases, leaving 10 bases between the germline ends.

This clonotype was seen a few times. This chain joins TRBV20-1 and TRBJ1-5; TRBD1 agrees at 8 bases. The germline gives CDR1 DFQATT, CDR2 SNEGSKA (reference sequence). Unmatched junction bases numbered 6, after V lost 2 bases and J lost 0 bases. The CDR3 runs to 16 residues. CDR3 in amino acids: CSARTGGIYSNQPQHF. In DNA form, the CDR3 reads TGCAGTGCTAGAACAGGGGGAATCTATAGCAATCAGCCCCAGCATTTT.

This chain uses TRBV7-6 with TRBJ2-3, with TRBD2 identical over 7 bases. With 5 bases clipped from V and 8 bases from J, the junction kept 13 bases outside the gene matches. Looked up from germline, CDR1 is SGHVS and CDR2 is FNYEAQ. CDR3 length: 15 amino acids. CDR3 residues: CASSPSASGGGTQYF. In nucleotides, the CDR3 is TGTGCCAGCAGCCCGTCGGCTAGCGGTGGGGGTACGCAGTATTTT. Full variable domain (rest looked up from reference TRBV7-6 and TRBJ2-3): GAGVSQSPRYKVTKRGQDVALRCDPISGHVSLYWYRQALGQGPEFLTYFNYEAQQDKSGLPNDRFSAERPEGSISTLTIQRTEQRDSAMYRCASSPSASGGGTQYFGPGTRLTVL.

In this sample, this clonotype turned up a few times. The J gene is TRBJ2-7, the V gene TRBV7-6; TRBD2 agrees at 7 bases. Per the germline V gene, CDR1 is SGHVS and CDR2 is FNYEAQ. This CDR3 is 15 amino acids long. The junction had 11 bases not matched to a gene; V was cut back by 3 bases and J by 6 bases. In nucleotides, the CDR3 is TGTGCCAGCAGCTTGGGGGGAGCGGGAAATTTCGAGCAGTACTTC. Translation: CASSLGGAGNFEQYF.

The chain combines TRBV5-4 with TRBJ2-2, with 12 bases matching TRBD2. V shed 5 bases and J 6 bases; nucleotides not matched to a gene: 8. Germline CDR1 is SGHNT and CDR2 is YYREEE (reference sequence). This CDR3 is 16 amino acids long. CDR3 sequence reads: CASSHHLAGGAGELFF. CDR3 sequence (DNA): TGTGCCAGCAGTCATCACCTAGCGGGAGGGGCCGGGGAGCTGTTTTTT. The whole variable domain, filled in from reference TRBV5-4 and TRBJ2-2, reads ETGVTQSPTHLIKTRGQQVTLRCSSQSGHNTVSWYQQALGQGPQFIFQYYREEENGRGNFPPRFSGLQFPNYSSELNVNALELDDSALYLCASSHHLAGGAGELFFGEGSRLTVL.

This clonotype was seen a handful of times. V gene TRBV12-3 or TRBV12-4 combines with J gene TRBJ2-1, with 7 bases aligning to TRBD2. V trimming: 5 bases; J trimming: 8 bases; junction bases outside the gene matches: 9. The CDR3 length is 14 residues. CDR3 in DNA: TGTGCCAGCAGTCTCGCGGGAGTAGTCTATGAGCAGTTCTTC. Amino acids: CASSLAGVVYEQFF.

The table lists this clonotype with a few counts. The chain carries TRBV6-5 and TRBJ2-1; the D call may be TRBD1 or TRBD2 (6 bases each). Germline assignment: CDR1 MNHEY and CDR2 SVGAGI. With 0 bases removed from V and 2 bases from J, the gap between germline ends came to 14 bases. The CDR3 sequence is 17 residues long. The CDR3 DNA is TGTGCCAGCAGTTACTCGCGGGGTAGGGGGACCTACAATGAGCAGTTCTTC. Protein: CASSYSRGRGTYNEQFF.

This rearrangement joins TRBV27 to TRBJ2-2; TRBD1 agrees at 10 bases. CDR3 length: 17 amino acids. Trimming cost V 3 bases and J 7 bases; bases outside gene matches: 11. CDR1 and CDR2 from the germline V gene are MNHEY and SMNVEV (reference sequence). The chain's CDR3 is CASSFPRDRGFVGELFF. DNA of the CDR3: TGTGCCAGCAGTTTTCCCCGGGACAGGGGTTTCGTCGGGGAGCTGTTTTTT.